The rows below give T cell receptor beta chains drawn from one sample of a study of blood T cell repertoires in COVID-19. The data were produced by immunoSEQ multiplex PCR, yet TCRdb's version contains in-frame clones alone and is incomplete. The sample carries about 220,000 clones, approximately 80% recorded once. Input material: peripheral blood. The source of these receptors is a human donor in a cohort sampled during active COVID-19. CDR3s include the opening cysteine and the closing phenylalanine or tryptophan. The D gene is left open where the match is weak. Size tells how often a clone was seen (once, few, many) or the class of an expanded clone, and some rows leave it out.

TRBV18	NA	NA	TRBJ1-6	CASSPPGSPTLHF	TGTGCCAGCTCACCACCGGGCAGCCCTACCCTCCACTTT
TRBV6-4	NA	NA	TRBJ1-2	CASSANLGDGYTF	TGTGCCAGCAGTGCTAACCTAGGCGATGGCTACACCTTC
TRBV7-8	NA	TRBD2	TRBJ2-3	CASSLAGGTSGSTDTQYF	TGTGCCAGCAGCTTAGCAGGGGGGACTAGCGGTAGCACAGATACGCAGTATTTT
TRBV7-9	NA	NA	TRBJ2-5	CASSPWAGQETQYF	TGTGCCAGCAGCCCCTGGGCGGGGCAAGAGACCCAGTACTTC
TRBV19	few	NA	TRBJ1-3	CASSPKGTGNTIYF	TGTGCCAGTAGCCCGAAAGGGACAGGAAACACCATATATTTT
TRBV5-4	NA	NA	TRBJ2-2	CASSLMSFTNTGELFF	TGTGCCAGCAGCTTGATGTCCTTCACTAACACCGGGGAGCTGTTTTTT
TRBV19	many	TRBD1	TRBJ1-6	CASGTDSDRITYNSPLHF	TGTGCCAGTGGAACAGACTCGGACAGGATTACATATAATTCACCCCTCCACTTT
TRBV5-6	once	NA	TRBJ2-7	CASSPLRVQTYEQYF	TGTGCCAGCAGCCCCCTGCGAGTACAGACGTACGAGCAGTACTTC
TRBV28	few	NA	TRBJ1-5	CASSKRGMANQPQHF	TGTGCCAGCAGCAAAAGGGGGATGGCGAATCAGCCCCAGCATTTT
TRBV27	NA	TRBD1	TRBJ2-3	CASSTSTGWGTDTQYF	TGTGCCAGCAGTACCTCGACAGGGTGGGGCACAGATACGCAGTATTTT
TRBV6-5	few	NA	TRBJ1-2	CASSPTTGNLGGYTF	TGTGCCAGCAGTCCCACGACCGGGAATCTGGGTGGCTACACCTTC
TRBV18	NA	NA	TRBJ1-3	CASSPRTSGNTIYF	TGTGCCAGCTCACCAAGGACAAGCGGAAACACCATATATTTT
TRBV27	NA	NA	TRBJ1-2	CASRDRRSYGYTF	TGTGCCAGCAGGGACAGAAGATCCTATGGCTACACCTTC
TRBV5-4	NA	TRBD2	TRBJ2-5	CASRPKRGGIEETQYF	TGTGCCAGCAGACCCAAGCGGGGGGGCATTGAAGAGACCCAGTACTTC
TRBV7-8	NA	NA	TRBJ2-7	CASSLGATDYEQYF	TGTGCCAGCAGCTTAGGGGCTACGGACTACGAGCAGTACTTC
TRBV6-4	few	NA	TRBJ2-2	CASSGHNTGELFF	TGTGCCAGCAGTGGACACAACACCGGGGAGCTGTTTTTT
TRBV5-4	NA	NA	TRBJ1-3	CASSSANSYSGNTIYF	TGTGCCAGCAGCTCGGCAAACAGCTACTCTGGAAACACCATATATTTT
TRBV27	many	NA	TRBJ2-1	CASGGDGTYNEQFF	TGTGCCAGCGGAGGGGACGGAACCTACAATGAGCAGTTCTTC
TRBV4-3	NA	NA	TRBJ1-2	CASSQDLRGTLSPRGYTF	TGCGCCAGCAGCCAAGATCTGAGGGGGACACTCTCTCCGCGAGGCTACACCTTC
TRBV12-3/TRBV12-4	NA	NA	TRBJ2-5	CASSTVYQETQYF	TGTGCCAGCAGCACAGTGTACCAAGAGACCCAGTACTTC
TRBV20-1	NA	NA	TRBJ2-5	CSASAGAGETQYF	TGCAGTGCTAGTGCAGGGGCGGGAGAGACCCAGTACTTC
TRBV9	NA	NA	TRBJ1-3	CASSITGGNTIYF	TGTGCCAGCAGCATTACAGGGGGAAACACCATATATTTT
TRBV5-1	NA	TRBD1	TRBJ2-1	CASKTGTYNEQFF	TGCGCCAGCAAGACAGGGACCTACAATGAGCAGTTCTTC
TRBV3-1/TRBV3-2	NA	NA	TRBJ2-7	CASSQDLVASYEQYF	TGTGCCAGCAGCCAAGATTTAGTAGCTTCCTACGAGCAGTACTTC
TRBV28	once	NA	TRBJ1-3	CASSQTGASGNTIYF	TGTGCCAGCAGTCAAACAGGAGCCTCTGGAAACACCATATATTTT
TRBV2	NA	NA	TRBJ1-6	CASRGAYNSPLHF	TGTGCCAGCAGGGGAGCCTATAATTCACCCCTCCACTTT
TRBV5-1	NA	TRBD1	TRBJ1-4	CASSYRTGGFPDGKLFF	TGCGCCAGCAGCTACAGGACAGGGGGCTTCCCGGATGGAAAACTGTTTTTT
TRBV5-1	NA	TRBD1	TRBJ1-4	CASSIKTGGAEKLFF	TGCGCCAGCAGCATAAAGACAGGGGGCGCTGAAAAACTGTTTTTT
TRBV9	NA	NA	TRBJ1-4	CASSLGQNEKLFF	TGTGCCAGCAGCCTTGGACAGAATGAAAAACTGTTTTTT
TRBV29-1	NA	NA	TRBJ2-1	CSVSGVYNEQFF	TGCAGCGTCAGCGGAGTCTACAATGAGCAGTTCTTC
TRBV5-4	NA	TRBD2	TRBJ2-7	CASTLSGSGEGEQYF	TGTGCCAGCACCCTTAGCGGGAGCGGAGAGGGAGAGCAGTACTTC
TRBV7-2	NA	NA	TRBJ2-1	CASSPSRRGIYNEQFF	TGTGCCAGCAGCCCGTCGCGCCGGGGAATCTACAATGAGCAGTTCTTC
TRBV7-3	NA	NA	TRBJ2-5	CASSLTAPPGTQYF	TGTGCCAGCAGCTTAACGGCCCCTCCTGGGACCCAGTACTTC
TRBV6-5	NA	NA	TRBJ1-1	CASSGRGGNTEAFF	TGTGCCAGCTCCGGAAGGGGAGGGAACACTGAAGCTTTCTTT
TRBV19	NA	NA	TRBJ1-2	CASSSRTAPYGYTF	TGTGCCAGTAGCTCGAGGACTGCCCCTTATGGCTACACCTTC
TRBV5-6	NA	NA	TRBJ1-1	CASSFLMNTEAFF	TGTGCCAGCAGCTTCCTAATGAACACTGAAGCTTTCTTT
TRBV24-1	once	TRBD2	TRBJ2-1	CATSDLGPAGGPNEQFF	TGTGCCACCAGTGATTTGGGGCCAGCGGGAGGGCCTAATGAGCAGTTCTTC
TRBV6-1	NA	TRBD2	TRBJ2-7	CASSEPGGDSYEQYF	TGTGCCAGCAGTGAACCGGGGGGGGACTCCTACGAGCAGTACTTC
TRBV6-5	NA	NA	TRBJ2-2	CASSFESAFTGELFF	TGTGCCAGCAGTTTCGAGAGTGCCTTCACCGGGGAGCTGTTTTTT
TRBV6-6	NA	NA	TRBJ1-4	CASSYAGWEKLFF	TGTGCCAGCAGTTACGCCGGGTGGGAAAAACTGTTTTTT
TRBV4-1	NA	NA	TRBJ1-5	CASSQLIGGFQPQHF	TGCGCCAGCAGCCAACTGATCGGGGGTTTTCAGCCCCAGCATTTT
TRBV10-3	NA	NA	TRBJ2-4	CAISEFRMRDKGDIQYF	TGTGCCATCAGTGAGTTTCGAATGAGGGATAAAGGAGACATTCAGTACTTC
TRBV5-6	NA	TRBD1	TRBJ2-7	CATPLMGTVSYEQYF	TGTGCCACCCCTTTGATGGGGACAGTCTCCTACGAGCAGTACTTC
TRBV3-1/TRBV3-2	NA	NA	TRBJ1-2	CASSQERTDPFNYGYTF	TGTGCCAGCAGCCAAGAAAGGACAGACCCATTTAACTATGGCTACACCTTC
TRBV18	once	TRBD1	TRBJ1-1	CASSATGPEAFF	TGTGCCAGCTCGGCGACAGGGCCTGAAGCTTTCTTT
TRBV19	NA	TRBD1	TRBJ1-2	CASSRDRKYGYTF	TGTGCCAGTAGTCGGGACAGAAAGTATGGCTACACCTTC
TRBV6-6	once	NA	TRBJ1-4	CASSYGGNREKLFF	TGTGCCAGCAGTTATGGAGGGAATCGAGAAAAACTGTTTTTT
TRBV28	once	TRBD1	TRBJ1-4	CASSWPPGQGEEKLFF	TGTGCCAGCAGTTGGCCACCGGGACAGGGGGAGGAAAAACTGTTTTTT
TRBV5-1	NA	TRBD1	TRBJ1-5	CASRPGTGNQPQHF	TGCGCCAGCAGGCCCGGGACAGGGAATCAGCCCCAGCATTTT
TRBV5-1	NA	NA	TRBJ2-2	CASTPTVNTGELFF	TGCGCCAGCACCCCCACAGTGAACACCGGGGAGCTGTTTTTT
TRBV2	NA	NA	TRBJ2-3	CAYSVGSNTQYF	TGTGCCTACTCGGTCGGGTCGAATACGCAGTATTTT